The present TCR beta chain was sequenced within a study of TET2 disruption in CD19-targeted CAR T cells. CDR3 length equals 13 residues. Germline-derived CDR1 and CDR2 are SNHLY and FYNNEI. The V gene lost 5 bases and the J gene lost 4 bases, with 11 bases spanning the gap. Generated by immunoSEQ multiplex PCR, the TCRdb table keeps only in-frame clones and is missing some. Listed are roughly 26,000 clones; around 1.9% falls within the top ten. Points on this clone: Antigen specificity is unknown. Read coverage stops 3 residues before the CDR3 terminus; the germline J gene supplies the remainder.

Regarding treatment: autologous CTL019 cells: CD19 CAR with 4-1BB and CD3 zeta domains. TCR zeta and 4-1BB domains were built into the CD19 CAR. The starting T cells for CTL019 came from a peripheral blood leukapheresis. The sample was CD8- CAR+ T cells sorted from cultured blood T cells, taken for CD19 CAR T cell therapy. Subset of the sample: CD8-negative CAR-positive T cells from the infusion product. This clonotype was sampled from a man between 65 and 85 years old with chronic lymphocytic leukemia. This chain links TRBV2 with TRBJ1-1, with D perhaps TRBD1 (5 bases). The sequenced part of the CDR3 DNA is TGTGCCAGCAGTCGAGGGGTTGGCACTGAA. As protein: CASSRGVGTE. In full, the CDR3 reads CASSRGVGTEAFF.